The entry below describes one T cell receptor beta chain. The data were taken from a study of T cells after yellow fever vaccination. Study context: Each low-cell-number fraction was prepared by means of SMART-Seq v4 Ultra Low Input.

The germline V gene has CDR1 SGHNT and CDR2 YENEEA. Trimming cost V 4 bases and J 2 bases, with 15 bases left between them. CDR3 length equals 15 residues. 5'RACE template switching generated TCR cDNA, adding a universal primer site and UMIs. TCRdb passed the 5' RACE reads through MiXCR, listing each CDR3 protein once. The sample has 300,000 to 350,000 distinct CDR3 sequences, roughly 4% seen once. The TCR comes from a man in his late teens or twenties who received the YFV17D yellow fever vaccine. V is TRBV11-3 and J is TRBJ2-7, with a weak D call TRBD2 (6 bases). The specimen was PBMCs, collected 5 days after the yellow fever booster vaccination. The CDR3 DNA reads TGTGCCAGCAGCTCGCGGGACGCCTCTCCCTACGAGCAGTACTTC. It specifies CASSSRDASPYEQYF.